The 17 T cell receptor beta chains given below trace back to one sample, sequenced in a study of T cell clones after liver transplantation. Sequencing was performed with immunoSEQ multiplex PCR; in TCRdb, only in-frame clones are kept and a portion is missing. The sample has tens of thousands of clones; less than 85% are singletons. The input for sequencing was CD4+ T cells from blood, taken at the 22-month timepoint. Receptors were obtained from a human patient who received a liver transplant. Some T cells here may be from the graft donor.

The chain employs TRBV7-2 and TRBJ2-7; no clear D gene. With 2 bases removed from V and 2 bases from J, the gap between germline ends came to 4 bases. The CDR3 has 12 amino acids. CDR1 SGHTA and CDR2 FQGNSA come from the germline V gene. The DNA of the CDR3 is TGTGCCAGCAGCTTATTAGCCTACGAGCAGTACTTC. Its protein is CASSLLAYEQYF.

V is TRBV7-2 and J is TRBJ1-1; D is perhaps TRBD1 (6 bases). V was shortened by 4 bases and J by 0 bases, with 9 bases between the two germline ends. This CDR3 contains 14 residues. Germline assignment: CDR1 SGHTA and CDR2 FQGNSA. The CDR3 loop is CASSSGQLNTEAFF. The CDR3 bases are TGTGCCAGCAGCTCGGGACAATTGAACACTGAAGCTTTCTTT.

The J gene is TRBJ2-7, the V gene TRBV28; D is ambiguous. The V gene lost 8 bases and the J gene lost 8 bases, with 10 bases spanning the gap. Germline V lookup: CDR1 MDHEN, CDR2 SYDVKM. This CDR3 is 10 amino acids long. This CDR3 is CASGLNKQYF. The CDR3 DNA follows: TGTGCCAGCGGCCTGAACAAGCAGTACTTC.

This clone was seen a few times. The chain joins TRBV10-3 to TRBJ2-7, with D hard to call. Trimming removed 1 base from V and 3 bases from J, with 4 bases in between. This CDR3 comprises 12 residues. From germline, CDR1 is ENHRY and CDR2 SYGVKD. CDR3 in DNA: TGTGCCATCAGTGAGTACGGCTACGAGCAGTACTTC. It translates to CAISEYGYEQYF.

The CDR3 loop reads CASSLQGALTGEKLFF. DNA of the CDR3: TGTGCCAGCAGCTTACAGGGGGCGCTTACCGGTGAAAAACTGTTTTTT. The chain couples TRBV7-9 to TRBJ1-4; 8 bases agree with TRBD1. V was pared by 2 bases and J by 7 bases, with 9 bases of the junction left unmatched. Germline lookup yields CDR1 SEHNR and CDR2 FQNEAQ (reference sequence). This CDR3 contains 16 residues.

This rearrangement joins TRBV27 to TRBJ1-4; D unresolved. The CDR3 runs to 15 residues. V lost 10 bases to trimming and J lost 4 bases, with 19 bases between them. CDR1 is MNHEY, CDR2 SMNVEV, per germline (reference sequence). The CDR3 DNA is TGTGCCACCGGAGATCCACATGGGTATAATGAAAAACTGTTTTTT. Encoded protein: CATGDPHGYNEKLFF.

This chain connects TRBV5-1 to TRBJ1-1; D possibly corresponds to TRBD1 (6 bases). V lost 4 bases, J lost 6 bases, and 19 bases lay in between. The CDR3 sequence is 15 residues long. Germline CDR1 is SGHRS and CDR2 is YFSETQ. The CDR3 here is CASSTRTVQGSEAFF. The CDR3 DNA follows: TGCGCCAGCAGCACCCGGACAGTTCAGGGCTCTGAAGCTTTCTTT. The entire variable domain, with the rest obtained from reference TRBV5-1 and TRBJ1-1, is as follows: KAGVTQTPRYLIKTRGQQVTLSCSPISGHRSVSWYQQTPGQGLQFLFEYFSETQRNKGNFPGRFSGRQFSNSRSEMNVSTLELGDSALYLCASSTRTVQGSEAFFGQGTRLTVV.

V gene TRBV4-3 combines with J gene TRBJ2-3; D is undetermined. V was cut by 2 bases and J by 5 bases, with 8 bases left in between. Germline V gene sequence: CDR1 LGHNA, CDR2 YSLEER. The CDR3 loop spans 13 amino acids. In DNA, the CDR3 is TGCGCCAGCAGCCAATTAATTCAAGATACGCAGTATTTT. The encoded protein is CASSQLIQDTQYF.

This clone was found once. The chain links TRBV5-6 to TRBJ1-3; D is perhaps TRBD1 (5 bases). The CDR3 sequence is 17 residues long. Trimming stripped 1 base from V and 0 bases from J, with 14 bases between. The germline V gene has CDR1 SGHDT and CDR2 YYEEEE. The CDR3 nucleotides are TGTGCCAGCAGCTTGAATTCCGGGGCAAGCTCTGGAAACACCATATATTTT. It codes for CASSLNSGASSGNTIYF.

The chain is built from TRBV4-2 and TRBJ2-1; D is possibly TRBD2 (7 bases). Germline assignment: CDR1 LGHNA and CDR2 YNFKEQ. With 2 bases removed from V and 8 bases from J, the gap between germline ends came to 16 bases. The CDR3 length is 15 residues. CDR3 in amino acids: CASSQWGGLTDEQFF. DNA for the CDR3: TGTGCCAGCAGCCAATGGGGGGGCCTTACGGATGAGCAGTTCTTC.

The V call is TRBV9, the J call TRBJ1-3, with D maybe TRBD1 (5 bases). The CDR3 runs to 16 residues. Per germline, CDR1 SGDLS and CDR2 YYNGEE. Trimming removed 1 base at V and 0 bases at J, with 11 bases between. CDR3 sequence reads: CASSVHRIGSGNTIYF. The CDR3 DNA reads as TGTGCCAGCAGCGTACACAGGATCGGCTCTGGAAACACCATATATTTT. The full variable domain, with the rest looked up from reference TRBV9 and TRBJ1-3, is DSGVTQTPKHLITATGQRVTLRCSPRSGDLSVYWYQQSLDQGLQFLIQYYNGEERAKGNILERFSAQQFPDLHSELNLSSLELGDSALYFCASSVHRIGSGNTIYFGEGSWLTVV.

This clone occurred a few times. CDR3 sequence: CASSPRGEEQFF. Written as DNA, the CDR3 is TGTGCCAGCAGCCCACGGGGAGAGGAGCAGTTCTTC. J is TRBJ2-1 and V is TRBV14; perhaps TRBD2 as D (5 bases). CDR1 and CDR2 (germline): SGHDN, FVKESK. The CDR3 is 12 residues long. The V gene lost 4 bases and the J gene lost 10 bases, with 11 bases spanning the gap.

The chain employs TRBV15 and TRBJ1-2; no firm D call. V was cut by 2 bases and J by 2 bases, with 6 bases left in between. This CDR3 has 13 amino acids. Germline CDR1 reads LNHNV; CDR2 reads YYDKDF (reference sequence). The CDR3 DNA sequence: TGTGCCACCAGCAGACAGGAGAACTATGGCTACACCTTC. The encoded protein is CATSRQENYGYTF.

The V gene is TRBV27, the J gene TRBJ2-6; 7 bases are a match to TRBD1. This CDR3 comprises 16 residues. The V gene's germline CDR1 is MNHEY and CDR2 SMNVEV (reference sequence). Trimming cost V 3 bases and J 1 base; bases outside gene matches: 3. This CDR3 reads CASSFSGQSGANVLTF. The CDR3 DNA reads TGTGCCAGCAGTTTCTCGGGACAGTCTGGGGCCAACGTCCTGACTTTC.

The gene calls are TRBV5-4 and TRBJ1-4; the match to TRBD1 covers 7 bases. Germline V gene sequence: CDR1 SGHNT, CDR2 YYREEE (reference sequence). The CDR3 contains 15 residues. The junction had 5 bases not matched to a gene; V was cut back by 3 bases and J by 3 bases. CDR3 DNA: TGTGCCAGCAGCTACCGACAGGGCTCTAATGAAAAACTGTTTTTT. Amino acid sequence: CASSYRQGSNEKLFF.

This clone showed up just a few times. The chain joins TRBV9 to TRBJ1-4; D is uncertain. From germline, CDR1 is SGDLS and CDR2 YYNGEE. Trimming stripped 4 bases from V and 0 bases from J, with 13 bases between. The CDR3 covers 16 residues. The CDR3 loop is CASSYSWGSTNEKLFF. In nucleotides, the CDR3 is TGTGCCAGCAGCTATTCCTGGGGTTCAACTAATGAAAAACTGTTTTTT.

This chain uses TRBV14 with TRBJ1-3; D uncertain. Germline CDR1 reads SGHDN; CDR2 reads FVKESK. The CDR3 covers 18 residues. V lost 0 bases to trimming and J lost 0 bases, with 15 bases between them. The CDR3 region is CASSQEIPHAASGNTIYF. The CDR3 bases are TGTGCCAGCAGCCAAGAAATCCCCCATGCGGCCTCTGGAAACACCATATATTTT.